This T cell receptor (beta chain) was recovered during a study of CD8 T cells in Susac syndrome. Reverse transcription used about 0.45 to 1 ug RNA and random hexamers. MiXCR, run by TCRdb on the immunoSEQ multiplex PCR reads, gives a single entry per CDR3 protein. The data hold approximately 160,000 distinct CDR3 sequences, with 90% to 97% observed a single time. J was trimmed by 0 bases and V by 7 bases; bases with no gene match: 5. This CDR3 is built from 14 residues. Germline values: CDR1 SQVTM, CDR2 ANQGSEA. This sequence joins TRBV29-1 and TRBJ2-2, with 7 bases matching TRBD2. The sequence was obtained from a human donor with Susac syndrome. The sequenced sample consisted of CD4+ T cells from PBMCs. The CDR3 loop is CSGGSGANTGELFF. The CDR3 bases are TGCAGCGGGGGAAGCGGGGCGAACACCGGGGAGCTGTTTTTT.